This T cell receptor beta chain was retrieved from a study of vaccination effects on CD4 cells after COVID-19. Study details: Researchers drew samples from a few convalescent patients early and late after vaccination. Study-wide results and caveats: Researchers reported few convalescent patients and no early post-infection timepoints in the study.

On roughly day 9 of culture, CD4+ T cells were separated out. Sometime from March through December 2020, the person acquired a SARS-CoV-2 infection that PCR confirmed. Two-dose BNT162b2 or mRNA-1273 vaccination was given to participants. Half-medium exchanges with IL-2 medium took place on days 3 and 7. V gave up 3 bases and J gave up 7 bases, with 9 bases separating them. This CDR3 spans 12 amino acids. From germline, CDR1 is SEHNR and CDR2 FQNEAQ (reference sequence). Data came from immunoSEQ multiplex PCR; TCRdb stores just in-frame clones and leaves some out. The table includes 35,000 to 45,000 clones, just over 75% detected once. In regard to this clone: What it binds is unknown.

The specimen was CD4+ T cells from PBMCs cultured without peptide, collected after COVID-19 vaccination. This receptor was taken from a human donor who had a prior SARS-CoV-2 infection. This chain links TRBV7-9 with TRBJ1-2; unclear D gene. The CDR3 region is CASSFSSGGYTF. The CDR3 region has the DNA TGTGCCAGCAGCTTTAGTTCGGGTGGCTACACCTTC.